This entry features one T cell receptor beta chain sequence. Antigen specificity is unknown. This CDR3 is 12 amino acids long. This sample is drawn from a study of T cell responses to AZD1222 COVID-19 vaccine. Here immunoSEQ multiplex PCR was the method, and the copy in TCRdb shows in-frame clones only, minus some. Altogether just under 75,000 clones are present, 80% being singletons, with the ten largest covering about 50%. Whole-study results and caveats: Spike was spanned by vaccine-associated CD4 TCRs, with dominance at 160-218 and 743-854.

The J gene is TRBJ1-2, the V gene TRBV12-2. TRBV12-2 is designated a pseudogene. The sequence came from an adult who received the AZD1222 COVID-19 vaccine. The sequencing used peripheral blood, collected 28 days after the second AZD1222 dose. CDR3 amino acids: CASRPLCYGYTF. The DNA for the CDR3 is TGTGCAAGTCGCCCTCTATGCTATGGCTACACCTTC.